The 8 T cell receptor beta chains below come from one sample, sequenced in a study of neurological immune-mediated disorders. TCRdb used MiXCR to reprocess the 5' RACE reads, holding one entry per CDR3 protein. The sample holds more than 45,000 distinct CDR3 sequences, roughly 2.5% seen once. Source material: PBMCs. The source of these receptors is a man between 45 and 60 years old with multiple sclerosis.

This clonotype has a count of ten or more. DNA of the CDR3: TGTGCCAGCAGTTTTGTGGTGAACACTGAAGCTTTCTTT. As protein: CASSFVVNTEAFF. This chain connects TRBV6-2 or TRBV6-3 to TRBJ1-1, with D unresolved. Germline assignment: CDR1 MNHEY and CDR2 SVGEGT. Trimming removed 4 bases at V and 0 bases at J, with 6 bases between. This CDR3 has 13 amino acids.

This clonotype showed up just a few times. This may be a read error: a much more frequent sequence differs by one nucleotide. V gene TRBV15 combines with J gene TRBJ1-1; D not resolved. This CDR3 spans 13 amino acids. Germline V gene lookup returns CDR1 LNHNV and CDR2 YYDKDF (reference sequence). CDR3 in amino acids: CANSRDPGFKAFF. Written as DNA, the CDR3 is TGTGCCAACAGCAGAGATCCCGGGTTTAAAGCTTTCTTT.

This clonotype appeared many times. The chain uses TRBV12-3 or TRBV12-4 and TRBJ1-3; 9 bases match TRBD1. Germline trimming cut 3 bases from V and 0 bases from J; bases unmatched to any gene: 3. This CDR3 is 16 amino acids long. CDR3 amino acids: CASSFRGQGSGNTIYF. CDR3 sequence (DNA): TGTGCCAGCAGTTTTCGGGGACAGGGCTCTGGAAACACCATATATTTT.

This clonotype has at least ten counts. The V and J genes are TRBV20-1 and TRBJ2-3; 9 bases map to TRBD2. The V gene end was trimmed by 5 bases and the J gene end by 6 bases; junction bases not matched to a gene: 12. This CDR3 spans 15 amino acids. Germline values: CDR1 DFQATT, CDR2 SNEGSKA (reference sequence). The CDR3 protein is CSASTGTSSWDTQYF. The CDR3 nucleotides read TGCAGTGCTTCTACCGGGACTAGCTCATGGGATACGCAGTATTTT.

This clonotype has ten or more counts. V is TRBV7-2 and J is TRBJ2-7; D is perhaps TRBD1 (6 bases). Germline loops: CDR1 SGHTA, CDR2 FQGNSA. There are 14 residues in the CDR3. Trimming stripped 4 bases from V and 2 bases from J, with 12 bases between. CDR3 nucleotides: TGTGCCAGCAGCTACGGACAGATAACCTACGAGCAGTACTTC. It translates to CASSYGQITYEQYF.

This clonotype appeared many times. The genes are TRBV12-3 or TRBV12-4 and TRBJ1-4; TRBD1 matches at 8 bases. With V trimmed by 6 bases and J by 5 bases, 8 bases remained unmatched. The CDR3 length is 15 residues. The CDR3 loop reads CASRTTGTGNEKLFF. The CDR3 DNA is TGTGCCAGCAGAACGACCGGGACAGGAAATGAAAAACTGTTTTTT.

This clonotype was counted at least ten times. This chain connects TRBV7-9 to TRBJ1-1, with TRBD1 as a possible D gene (5 bases). Germline V gene lookup returns CDR1 SEHNR and CDR2 FQNEAQ (reference sequence). V was shortened by 1 base and J by 11 bases, with 20 bases between the two germline ends. The CDR3 sequence is 15 residues long. CDR3 residues: CASSLGAGRQEGAFF. The CDR3 nucleotides read TGTGCCAGCAGCTTAGGAGCAGGGCGCCAAGAAGGTGCTTTCTTT.

This clonotype showed up many times. V usage is TRBV20-1 and J usage is TRBJ1-5; the D is unclear. This CDR3 has 12 residues. CDR1 is DFQATT, CDR2 SNEGSKA, per germline (reference sequence). The V end was cut by 0 bases, the J end by 6 bases, with 6 bases between. The CDR3 DNA is TGCAGTGCTAGAGACGCGCCTCAGCCCCAGCATTTT. Encoded protein: CSARDAPQPQHF.